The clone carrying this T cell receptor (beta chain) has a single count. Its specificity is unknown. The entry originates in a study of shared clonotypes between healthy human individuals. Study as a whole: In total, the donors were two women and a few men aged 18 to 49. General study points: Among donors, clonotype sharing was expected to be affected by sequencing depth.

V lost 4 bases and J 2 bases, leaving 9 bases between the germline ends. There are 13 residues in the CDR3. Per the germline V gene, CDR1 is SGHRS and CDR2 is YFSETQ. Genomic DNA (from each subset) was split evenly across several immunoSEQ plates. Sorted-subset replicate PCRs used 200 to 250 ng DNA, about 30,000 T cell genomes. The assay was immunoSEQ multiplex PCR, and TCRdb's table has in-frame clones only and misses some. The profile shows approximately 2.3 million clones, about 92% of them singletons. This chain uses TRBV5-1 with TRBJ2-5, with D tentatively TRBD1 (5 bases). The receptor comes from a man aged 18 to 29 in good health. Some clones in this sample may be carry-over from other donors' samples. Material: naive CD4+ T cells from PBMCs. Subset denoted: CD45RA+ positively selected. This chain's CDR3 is CASSPGMQETQYF. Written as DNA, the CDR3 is TGCGCCAGCAGCCCAGGGATGCAAGAGACCCAGTACTTC. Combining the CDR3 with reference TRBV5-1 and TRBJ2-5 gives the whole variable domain KAGVTQTPRYLIKTRGQQVTLSCSPISGHRSVSWYQQTPGQGLQFLFEYFSETQRNKGNFPGRFSGRQFSNSRSEMNVSTLELGDSALYLCASSPGMQETQYFGPGTRLLVL.